Detailed here is one T cell receptor beta chain. The V gene's germline CDR1 is MNHEY and CDR2 SVGAGI. This CDR3 region has 14 residues. V lost 2 bases to trimming and J lost 7 bases; unmatched junction nucleotides: 4. This entry is derived from a study of blood T cell repertoires in COVID-19. About the study: The origin of the acute and convalescent COVID-19 samples was the United States, Italy and Spain. T cells, B-cell-depleted T cells, or PBMCs supplied cDNA or gDNA.

In the original analysis: Scientists estimated how many nucleated cells there were by amplifying reference gene primers. Profiling relied on immunoSEQ multiplex PCR, and the TCRdb table lists in-frame clones only, not all of them. That table gives V, J and clone size, and the DNA gave D and trimming. This table has about 210,000 clones, 92% appearing once. The receptor was derived from a man aged 25-45 years with acute or convalescent COVID-19. The V gene is TRBV6-5, the J gene TRBJ1-2; 10 nucleotides agree with TRBD1. The material sequenced was peripheral blood. Here the CDR3 DNA reads TGTGCCAGCAGTTACGGGACAGGGGCTCCTGGCTACACCTTC. Its protein is CASSYGTGAPGYTF.